These T cell receptor beta chains were read from a single sample in a study of T cell clonotyping in hematopoietic cell transplantation. Repertoires were generated with immunoSEQ multiplex PCR, while TCRdb's copy carries only in-frame clones and drops some. The sample shows around 15,000 clones, 85% to 90% of them seen only once. The sequenced sample was PBMCs, obtained 100 days after allogeneic stem cell transplant. Every receptor here comes from a male patient between 55 and 70 years old who had an allogeneic stem cell transplant from a related donor, so the T cells may come from the graft donor. Some clones in this sample may be carry-over from other donors' samples. CDR3s include the opening cysteine and the closing phenylalanine or tryptophan. D genes are given only for firm matches. Some rows have no size entry. The others give once, few or many, or a class for an expanded clone.

cdr3_nt cdr3_aa j_call v_call clone_size d_call
TGTGCCAGTAGTCGGGGACCGGCGACTAATGGCTACACCTTC CASSRGPATNGYTF TRBJ1-2 TRBV19 NA NA
TGTGCCAGCAGTCCCCCGGGACAGGTCTATGGCTACACCTTC CASSPPGQVYGYTF TRBJ1-2 TRBV28 NA TRBD1
TGTGCCAGCAGTGAAAACAGGGGTACGCAGTATTTT CASSENRGTQYF TRBJ2-3 TRBV6-1 few TRBD1
TGTGCCATCAGTGCCCAGCAGAACACCGGGGAGCTGTTTTTT CAISAQQNTGELFF TRBJ2-2 TRBV10-3 once NA
TGCGCCAGCAGCCGCGACAGGGCTTCGAACACCGGGGAGCTGTTTTTT CASSRDRASNTGELFF TRBJ2-2 TRBV5-1 NA TRBD1
TGTGCCAGCAGCCCAGGACAGGGGGCCGAGCAGTACTTC CASSPGQGAEQYF TRBJ2-7 TRBV6-6 few TRBD1
TGCGCCAGCAGCCAAGAGGTGGGGGTGGGCACAGATACGCAGTATTTT CASSQEVGVGTDTQYF TRBJ2-3 TRBV4-3 NA NA
TGTGCCAGCAGCGGACCCGGGCCTGAGAATTTCTATGGCTACACCTTC CASSGPGPENFYGYTF TRBJ1-2 TRBV9 NA NA
TGTGCCAGCAGCGTAGCCTCCCTGACGCGAGTGGGCTACACCTTC CASSVASLTRVGYTF TRBJ1-2 TRBV9 few NA
TGTGCCAGCAGCTTTCGGATGGGCGCAGATACGCAGTATTTT CASSFRMGADTQYF TRBJ2-3 TRBV5-4 NA NA
TGCGCCAGCAGCCAAGATGGTGCCTACCAAGAGACCCAGTACTTC CASSQDGAYQETQYF TRBJ2-5 TRBV4-1 NA NA
TGTGCCAGCAGCTTAGCGAGGACAGGCAACTATGGCTACACCTTC CASSLARTGNYGYTF TRBJ1-2 TRBV7-8 NA TRBD1
TGTGCCAGCAGTTTGACAGGGTATGATTCACCCCTCCACTTT CASSLTGYDSPLHF TRBJ1-6 TRBV6-5 NA TRBD1
TGTGCCAGCAGTACCCCGAACACTGAAGCTTTCTTT CASSTPNTEAFF TRBJ1-1 TRBV6-6 NA NA
TGCGCCAGCAGCCAGTCCGGGTTAACAGGGGGCTACACCTTC CASSQSGLTGGYTF TRBJ1-2 TRBV4-3 NA NA
TGTGCCAGCAGTTTAGCCCCACTCGGACTAGCGGGGGAGATGTACTTC CASSLAPLGLAGEMYF TRBJ2-5 TRBV28 NA TRBD2
TGTGCCAGCAGCTTAGTCTACGAGAGTAACTATGGCTACACCTTC CASSLVYESNYGYTF TRBJ1-2 TRBV7-2 NA NA
TGTGCCTGGAAAGGGGACACCTTCCTCTATGGCTACACCTTC CAWKGDTFLYGYTF TRBJ1-2 TRBV30 NA NA
TGTGCCAGCGCAACCGGGACAGACGCCCTGTTAGACTATGGCTACACCTTC CASATGTDALLDYGYTF TRBJ1-2 TRBV9 NA TRBD1
TGTGCCTGGAGTGTACAACAGGAGGACTACTACGAGCAGTACTTC CAWSVQQEDYYEQYF TRBJ2-7 TRBV30 NA NA
TGTGCCAGCAGCTTAGCTATTTCTAGCGGCTCCCGTGGGACGCAGTATTTT CASSLAISSGSRGTQYF TRBJ2-3 TRBV11-1 NA TRBD2
TGTGCCAGCAGCCAGCGGGACAGTGGGGGCACTGAAGCTTTCTTT CASSQRDSGGTEAFF TRBJ1-1 TRBV4-2 NA TRBD1
TGTGCCAGCAGTGAAATATCAGGAGAGACTGAAGCTTTCTTT CASSEISGETEAFF TRBJ1-1 TRBV6-1 NA NA
TGTGCCAGCAGCCCACGGAGTGGGGCTTACGAGCAGTACTTC CASSPRSGAYEQYF TRBJ2-7 TRBV7-2 NA NA
TGTGCCAGCTCACAACAGGGTTCCTATGGCTACACCTTC CASSQQGSYGYTF TRBJ1-2 TRBV18 NA NA
TGTGCCAGCACCAACCCGGGCGGGGCCCAGCATTTT CASTNPGGAQHF TRBJ1-5 TRBV6-5 once NA
TGTGCCAGTAGTATAAAAGGGATAACAGGGGCCAACGTCCTGACTTTC CASSIKGITGANVLTF TRBJ2-6 TRBV19 NA NA
TGTGCCAGCAGCTCCGGCTATGGGTTTAGTTCCTACGAGCAGTACTTC CASSSGYGFSSYEQYF TRBJ2-7 TRBV6-6 NA NA
TGTGCCAGCGATTCCACAGATACGCAGTATTTT CASDSTDTQYF TRBJ2-3 TRBV6-1 NA NA
TGCGCCAGCAGCCAAGACGGTCCTAGCCGGGGGGTGGATGAGCAGTTCTTC CASSQDGPSRGVDEQFF TRBJ2-1 TRBV4-3 NA TRBD2
TGTGCCAGTAGCGACTTGAGACAGGGGCGATCACCCCTCCACTTT CASSDLRQGRSPLHF TRBJ1-6 TRBV19 NA TRBD1
TGTGCCAGCAGACCCCGGGGAGGTGACACCGGGGAGCTGTTTTTT CASRPRGGDTGELFF TRBJ2-2 TRBV6-1 NA NA
TGCGCCAGCAGCCTACGGGACAGCTATGGCTACACCTTC CASSLRDSYGYTF TRBJ1-2 TRBV4-1 NA TRBD1
TGTGCCAGCAGCCAAGGGGCCTCTAATGAAAAACTGTTTTTT CASSQGASNEKLFF TRBJ1-4 TRBV4-2 NA NA
TGCGCCAGCAGCGCCTCGGGGGCTAATGAAAAACTGTTTTTT CASSASGANEKLFF TRBJ1-4 TRBV5-1 NA NA
TGTGCCAGCAGTGAAGCTGCCGAGGATGGCTACACCTTC CASSEAAEDGYTF TRBJ1-2 TRBV6-1 NA NA
TGTGCCAGCAGAAAGGGGACAGGGGGGCCCGGGGAGCTGTTTTTT CASRKGTGGPGELFF TRBJ2-2 TRBV11-3 NA TRBD1
TGTGCCAGCAGCCAATATATAGGCCGGGAAAATAATTCACCCCTCCACTTT CASSQYIGRENNSPLHF TRBJ1-6 TRBV4-2 once NA
TGTGCCAGTAGTCCCTCGGGACAGGGTCTGTACGAGCAGTACTTC CASSPSGQGLYEQYF TRBJ2-7 TRBV19 once TRBD1
TGTGCCAGTAGTAGACCTGCGACAGGGGGCTCCTACGAGCAGTACTTC CASSRPATGGSYEQYF TRBJ2-7 TRBV19 NA TRBD1
TGTGCCTGGGGACCGACAGGCCCATACGCTGAAGCTTTCTTT CAWGPTGPYAEAFF TRBJ1-1 TRBV30 NA NA
TGTGCCAGCAGCCCTTCCGGGGTCTACGAGCAGTACTTC CASSPSGVYEQYF TRBJ2-7 TRBV7-9 NA NA